This paragraph covers one TCR beta chain sequence. The record originates from a study of PD-1 blockade in mismatch repair-deficient tumors. Clones were read by immunoSEQ multiplex PCR, and TCRdb kept only the in-frame ones, dropping some. The profile shows about 130,000 clones, 88% of them singletons. TCRs were sequenced from three patients responding to pembrolizumab. The germline V gene encodes CDR1 SGDLS and CDR2 YYNGEE. Unmatched junction bases numbered 19, after V lost 3 bases and J lost 4 bases. This CDR3 is built from 20 residues. The source material was peripheral blood, sampled just over 70 weeks after starting pembrolizumab. The rearrangement uses TRBV9 and TRBJ1-2, with TRBD1 identical over 12 bases. The TCR sequence derives from an adult with mismatch repair-deficient cancer. CDR3 nucleotide sequence: TGTGCCAGCAGCGCCTTACACAACCGGGACAGGGGGCTAGTTCTCTATGGCTACACCTTC. Its protein is CASSALHNRDRGLVLYGYTF.